This TCR beta chain was profiled in a study of CD8+CD57+ T cells in acquired aplastic anemia. Study-level points and caveats: Patients and controls shared about 27 CD8+ CDR3 sequences.

Germline CDR1 and CDR2: SEHNR and FQNEAQ (reference sequence). With 11 bases removed from V and 13 bases from J, the gap between germline ends came to 33 bases. CDR3 length equals 16 residues. By flow cytometry, patients selected for sequencing had shown an expansion of CD8+CD57+ cells. This clonotype turned up a few times. No antigen is known for it. Genomic DNA acted as the template from which TCR beta VDJ combination and CDR3 sequence profiling were carried out. TCRdb processed the reads anew with MiXCR; each CDR3 protein has one entry. Of fewer than 300,000 distinct CDR3 sequences in the sample, around 82% were seen once.

The TCR was taken from a human donor with aplastic anemia. The chain links TRBV7-9 to TRBJ2-1, with D perhaps TRBD1 (5 bases). The sequenced material came from sorted CD4+, CD8+, or CD8+CD57+ T cells (not recorded which) from PBMCs. CDR3 nucleotides: TGTGCCTACGAGGTACAGGCGTACCAAGAGACCCAGTACCAGTTCTTC. Translation gives CAYEVQAYQETQYQFF.